This T cell receptor (beta chain) is from a study of Graves' ophthalmopathy and Graves' hyperthyroidism. The study's findings and limits: Blood shared most expanded thyroid clonotypes above 0.001 frequency.

The study amplified TCR beta CDR3 regions using RNA transcripts. The first-round RT-PCR employed HTBI primers together with the Qiagen OneStep RT-PCR kit. A multiplex PCR was then performed as the second round. TCRdb ran MiXCR on the multiplex PCR reads and lists one entry per CDR3 protein. The sample records about 410,000 distinct CDR3 sequences, roughly 18% being singletons. This clonotype was seen at least ten times. Antigen: not known. The CDR3 runs 14 residues. The germline V gene has CDR1 MGHDK and CDR2 SYGVNS. V lost 5 bases and J 5 bases, leaving 15 bases between the germline ends. The sequencing sample was made of peripheral blood. The chain uses TRBV25-1 and TRBJ1-1; D gene ambiguous. The TCR was taken from a woman between 18 and 29 years old with Graves' ophthalmopathy. In DNA form, the CDR3 reads TGTGCCAGCAGTCAGCACCTCGACCATACTGAAGCTTTCTTT. Its translation is CASSQHLDHTEAFF.